A selection of T cell receptor beta chains follows, all from one sample in a study of blood T cell repertoires in COVID-19. Only in-frame clones appear in the TCRdb table, and some are missing; sequencing was by immunoSEQ multiplex PCR. The data contain tens of thousands of clones, about 86% of them singletons. The sequenced sample consisted of peripheral blood. The receptors derive from an older man with acute or convalescent COVID-19. The CDR3 runs from the conserved cysteine through the conserved F or W. A D gene is named only where the DNA matches it firmly. Clone size, where shown, is once, few, many, or a class for clones that have expanded.

CDR3 length: 14; D gene: -; V gene: TRBV3-1/TRBV3-2; clone size: -; J gene: TRBJ1-4; CDR3 protein: CASSQGGLNEKLFF; CDR3 DNA: TGTGCCAGCAGCCAAGGGGGACTTAATGAAAAACTGTTTTTT
CDR3 length: 16; D gene: -; V gene: TRBV4-1; clone size: -; J gene: TRBJ2-4; CDR3 protein: CASSQDRGIAKNIQYF; CDR3 DNA: TGCGCCAGCAGCCAAGATCGAGGGATAGCCAAAAACATTCAGTACTTC
CDR3 length: 14; D gene: -; V gene: TRBV5-6; clone size: -; J gene: TRBJ2-7; CDR3 protein: CASSLVRGDYEQYF; CDR3 DNA: TGTGCCAGCAGCTTGGTCAGGGGGGACTACGAGCAGTACTTC
CDR3 length: 15; D gene: -; V gene: TRBV15; clone size: -; J gene: TRBJ1-1; CDR3 protein: CATSRDGQLFTEAFF; CDR3 DNA: TGTGCCACCAGCAGAGATGGACAGTTGTTCACTGAAGCTTTCTTT
CDR3 length: 16; D gene: TRBD1; V gene: TRBV28; clone size: once; J gene: TRBJ2-1; CDR3 protein: CASSSAGTGAGNEQFF; CDR3 DNA: TGTGCCAGCAGCTCGGCCGGGACAGGGGCTGGCAATGAGCAGTTCTTC
CDR3 length: 16; D gene: -; V gene: TRBV18; clone size: -; J gene: TRBJ1-5; CDR3 protein: CASSRNQGRSNQPQHF; CDR3 DNA: TGTGCCAGCTCACGCAACCAGGGTCGAAGCAATCAGCCCCAGCATTTT
CDR3 length: 16; D gene: -; V gene: TRBV6-2/TRBV6-3; clone size: -; J gene: TRBJ1-2; CDR3 protein: CASSSTAGRPNYGYTF; CDR3 DNA: TGTGCCAGCAGTTCCACGGCGGGCAGACCTAACTATGGCTACACCTTC
CDR3 length: 16; D gene: TRBD2; V gene: TRBV4-2; clone size: -; J gene: TRBJ2-3; CDR3 protein: CASSQGWAGVTDTQYF; CDR3 DNA: TGTGCCAGCAGCCAAGGTTGGGCGGGGGTCACAGATACGCAGTATTTT
CDR3 length: 16; D gene: -; V gene: TRBV4-1; clone size: -; J gene: TRBJ1-5; CDR3 protein: CASSQVRSGSNQPQHF; CDR3 DNA: TGCGCCAGCAGCCAAGTTCGCTCAGGGTCAAATCAGCCCCAGCATTTT
CDR3 length: 17; D gene: -; V gene: TRBV11-2; clone size: -; J gene: TRBJ1-4; CDR3 protein: CASSLGATAATNEKLFF; CDR3 DNA: TGTGCCAGCAGCTTAGGCGCGACAGCAGCAACTAATGAAAAACTGTTTTTT
CDR3 length: 14; D gene: TRBD2; V gene: TRBV7-3; clone size: -; J gene: TRBJ2-7; CDR3 protein: CASSLTGTSVEQYF; CDR3 DNA: TGTGCCAGCAGCTTAACGGGGACTAGTGTCGAGCAGTACTTC
CDR3 length: 15; D gene: TRBD1; V gene: TRBV19; clone size: -; J gene: TRBJ2-7; CDR3 protein: CASSLGQGLSYEQYF; CDR3 DNA: TGTGCCAGTAGTCTCGGACAGGGCCTCTCCTACGAGCAGTACTTC
CDR3 length: 15; D gene: -; V gene: TRBV9; clone size: -; J gene: TRBJ1-2; CDR3 protein: CASSIRHTGDYGYTF; CDR3 DNA: TGTGCCAGCAGCATAAGACATACAGGTGACTATGGCTACACCTTC
CDR3 length: 12; D gene: -; V gene: TRBV3-1/TRBV3-2; clone size: -; J gene: TRBJ1-2; CDR3 protein: CASSQGDYGYTF; CDR3 DNA: TGTGCCAGCAGCCAAGGAGACTATGGCTACACCTTC
CDR3 length: 14; D gene: -; V gene: TRBV2; clone size: -; J gene: TRBJ2-2; CDR3 protein: CASRLDFNTGELFF; CDR3 DNA: TGTGCCAGCAGACTGGACTTTAACACCGGGGAGCTGTTTTTT
CDR3 length: 15; D gene: TRBD1; V gene: TRBV3-1/TRBV3-2; clone size: once; J gene: TRBJ1-5; CDR3 protein: CASSQPGQGNQPQHF; CDR3 DNA: TGTGCCAGCAGCCAGCCGGGACAGGGGAATCAGCCCCAGCATTTT
CDR3 length: 14; D gene: -; V gene: TRBV6-5; clone size: -; J gene: TRBJ2-7; CDR3 protein: CASSPRGISYEQYF; CDR3 DNA: TGTGCCAGCAGTCCCAGAGGGATCTCATACGAGCAGTACTTC
CDR3 length: 13; D gene: -; V gene: TRBV18; clone size: -; J gene: TRBJ2-5; CDR3 protein: CASSPDFQETQYF; CDR3 DNA: TGTGCCAGCTCACCTGACTTTCAAGAGACCCAGTACTTC
CDR3 length: 14; D gene: -; V gene: TRBV5-1; clone size: -; J gene: TRBJ1-5; CDR3 protein: CASSLTGLNQPQHF; CDR3 DNA: TGCGCCAGCAGCCTAACGGGACTCAATCAGCCCCAGCATTTT
CDR3 length: 13; D gene: TRBD1; V gene: TRBV5-1; clone size: -; J gene: TRBJ2-5; CDR3 protein: CASRQGVAETQYF; CDR3 DNA: TGCGCCAGCAGGCAGGGGGTGGCAGAGACCCAGTACTTC
CDR3 length: 15; D gene: TRBD2; V gene: TRBV5-1; clone size: -; J gene: TRBJ2-1; CDR3 protein: CASSLEGLAYNEQFF; CDR3 DNA: TGCGCCAGCAGCTTGGAGGGACTAGCCTACAATGAGCAGTTCTTC
CDR3 length: 13; D gene: TRBD2; V gene: TRBV24-1; clone size: few; J gene: TRBJ2-7; CDR3 protein: CATSNSGGYEQYF; CDR3 DNA: TGTGCCACCAGTAATAGCGGGGGATACGAGCAGTACTTC
CDR3 length: 15; D gene: TRBD1; V gene: TRBV19; clone size: -; J gene: TRBJ2-1; CDR3 protein: CASSSVTGGGNEQFF; CDR3 DNA: TGTGCCAGTAGTTCCGTCACAGGGGGCGGGAATGAGCAGTTCTTC
CDR3 length: 13; D gene: TRBD1; V gene: TRBV5-1; clone size: -; J gene: TRBJ1-6; CDR3 protein: CASSTGGNSPLHF; CDR3 DNA: TGCGCCAGCAGTACAGGGGGCAATTCACCCCTCCACTTT
CDR3 length: 16; D gene: -; V gene: TRBV7-9; clone size: -; J gene: TRBJ1-5; CDR3 protein: CASSLEIGGVNQPQHF; CDR3 DNA: TGTGCCAGCAGCTTAGAAATTGGGGGCGTCAATCAGCCCCAGCATTTT
CDR3 length: 15; D gene: TRBD2; V gene: TRBV9; clone size: few; J gene: TRBJ2-5; CDR3 protein: CASRGGGGPQETQYF; CDR3 DNA: TGCGCCAGCCGCGGCGGGGGGGGGCCCCAAGAGACCCAGTACTTC
CDR3 length: 14; D gene: -; V gene: TRBV3-1/TRBV3-2; clone size: -; J gene: TRBJ2-7; CDR3 protein: CASSLGHTAYEQYF; CDR3 DNA: TGTGCCAGCAGCCTTGGACATACAGCTTACGAGCAGTACTTC
CDR3 length: 13; D gene: -; V gene: TRBV7-9; clone size: -; J gene: TRBJ2-1; CDR3 protein: CASSLRTLNEQFF; CDR3 DNA: TGTGCCAGCAGCCTCCGGACTCTCAATGAGCAGTTCTTC
CDR3 length: 16; D gene: TRBD1; V gene: TRBV5-5; clone size: -; J gene: TRBJ1-1; CDR3 protein: CASSHGTGGSNTEAFF; CDR3 DNA: TGTGCCAGCAGCCACGGGACAGGGGGCTCCAACACTGAAGCTTTCTTT
CDR3 length: 18; D gene: TRBD1; V gene: TRBV9; clone size: -; J gene: TRBJ2-1; CDR3 protein: CASSAAAGGYGSYNEQFF; CDR3 DNA: TGTGCCAGCAGCGCCGCCGCAGGGGGTTACGGCTCCTACAATGAGCAGTTCTTC
CDR3 length: 15; D gene: TRBD1; V gene: TRBV2; clone size: once; J gene: TRBJ1-1; CDR3 protein: CAMGGRGLGNTEAFF; CDR3 DNA: TGTGCCATGGGCGGGAGGGGGCTAGGGAACACTGAAGCTTTCTTT
CDR3 length: 14; D gene: -; V gene: TRBV7-2; clone size: once; J gene: TRBJ2-5; CDR3 protein: CASSYQTGQETQYF; CDR3 DNA: TGTGCCAGCAGCTACCAGACAGGCCAAGAGACCCAGTACTTC
CDR3 length: 16; D gene: TRBD2; V gene: TRBV25-1; clone size: -; J gene: TRBJ2-5; CDR3 protein: CASSDPGFLAGETQYF; CDR3 DNA: TGTGCCAGCAGTGACCCCGGCTTTCTAGCGGGAGAGACCCAGTACTTC
CDR3 length: 16; D gene: -; V gene: TRBV19; clone size: once; J gene: TRBJ1-3; CDR3 protein: CASSIFSQGPGNTIYF; CDR3 DNA: TGTGCCAGTAGTATTTTTTCACAGGGACCTGGAAACACCATATATTTT
CDR3 length: 11; D gene: -; V gene: TRBV12-3/TRBV12-4; clone size: -; J gene: TRBJ2-3; CDR3 protein: CASSFADTQYF; CDR3 DNA: TGTGCCAGCAGTTTTGCGGATACGCAGTATTTT
CDR3 length: 16; D gene: -; V gene: TRBV5-1; clone size: -; J gene: TRBJ1-4; CDR3 protein: CASSLYPGGGGEKLFF; CDR3 DNA: TGCGCCAGCAGCTTGTACCCCGGGGGAGGTGGGGAAAAACTGTTTTTT
CDR3 length: 10; D gene: -; V gene: TRBV20-1; clone size: -; J gene: TRBJ2-5; CDR3 protein: CSAGPETQYF; CDR3 DNA: TGCAGTGCTGGCCCAGAGACCCAGTACTTC
CDR3 length: 12; D gene: -; V gene: TRBV28; clone size: -; J gene: TRBJ1-5; CDR3 protein: CASSLLNQPQHF; CDR3 DNA: TGTGCCAGCAGTTTATTAAATCAGCCCCAGCATTTT
CDR3 length: 14; D gene: TRBD2; V gene: TRBV5-1; clone size: -; J gene: TRBJ2-1; CDR3 protein: CASSLLAGLNEQFF; CDR3 DNA: TGCGCCAGCAGCCTACTAGCGGGGCTCAATGAGCAGTTCTTC
CDR3 length: 14; D gene: TRBD1; V gene: TRBV19; clone size: once; J gene: TRBJ1-5; CDR3 protein: CASTGTGLDQPQHF; CDR3 DNA: TGTGCCAGTACCGGGACAGGGCTTGATCAGCCCCAGCATTTT
CDR3 length: 15; D gene: -; V gene: TRBV5-6; clone size: few; J gene: TRBJ2-6; CDR3 protein: CASSFEENGANVLTF; CDR3 DNA: TGTGCCAGCAGCTTTGAGGAAAATGGGGCCAACGTCCTGACTTTC
CDR3 length: 17; D gene: TRBD1; V gene: TRBV28; clone size: once; J gene: TRBJ1-2; CDR3 protein: CASSPPTGALANYGYTF; CDR3 DNA: TGTGCCAGCAGTCCACCTACAGGGGCTTTAGCTAACTATGGCTACACCTTC
CDR3 length: 19; D gene: TRBD2; V gene: TRBV19; clone size: -; J gene: TRBJ2-2; CDR3 protein: CASRSDGLAGGPSPGELFF; CDR3 DNA: TGTGCCAGTCGCTCGGACGGTCTAGCGGGAGGGCCGAGTCCCGGGGAGCTGTTTTTT
CDR3 length: 14; D gene: TRBD1; V gene: TRBV2; clone size: -; J gene: TRBJ2-3; CDR3 protein: CASSPRGSTDTQYF; CDR3 DNA: TGTGCCAGCAGTCCCAGGGGGAGCACAGATACGCAGTATTTT
CDR3 length: 18; D gene: TRBD1; V gene: TRBV28; clone size: -; J gene: TRBJ1-2; CDR3 protein: CASSPRSRDRVPSYGYTF; CDR3 DNA: TGTGCCAGCAGTCCCCGGTCCCGGGACAGGGTTCCAAGCTATGGCTACACCTTC
CDR3 length: 16; D gene: -; V gene: TRBV9; clone size: -; J gene: TRBJ2-2; CDR3 protein: CASGLVQGLDTGELFF; CDR3 DNA: TGTGCCAGCGGGTTGGTCCAGGGACTGGACACCGGGGAGCTGTTTTTT
CDR3 length: 16; D gene: TRBD1; V gene: TRBV27; clone size: -; J gene: TRBJ1-5; CDR3 protein: CASSFSGQGAEQPQHF; CDR3 DNA: TGTGCCAGCAGTTTCTCCGGTCAGGGGGCGGAACAGCCCCAGCATTTT
CDR3 length: 15; D gene: TRBD2; V gene: TRBV11-3; clone size: once; J gene: TRBJ2-7; CDR3 protein: CASSLASGSIHEQYF; CDR3 DNA: TGTGCCAGCAGCTTAGCGAGCGGGAGTATCCACGAGCAGTACTTC
CDR3 length: 14; D gene: TRBD1; V gene: TRBV19; clone size: -; J gene: TRBJ1-1; CDR3 protein: CASSKGQGNTEAFF; CDR3 DNA: TGTGCCAGTAGTAAGGGACAGGGGAACACTGAAGCTTTCTTT
CDR3 length: 13; D gene: -; V gene: TRBV5-4; clone size: -; J gene: TRBJ2-5; CDR3 protein: CASSYEVQETQYF; CDR3 DNA: TGTGCCAGCAGCTATGAGGTCCAAGAGACCCAGTACTTC
CDR3 length: 13; D gene: -; V gene: TRBV2; clone size: -; J gene: TRBJ1-6; CDR3 protein: CASSEDTNSPLHF; CDR3 DNA: TGTGCCAGCAGTGAAGACACCAATTCACCCCTCCACTTT
CDR3 length: 14; D gene: TRBD1; V gene: TRBV9; clone size: -; J gene: TRBJ2-1; CDR3 protein: CASSTRTGDNEQFF; CDR3 DNA: TGTGCCAGCAGCACCCGGACAGGGGACAATGAGCAGTTCTTC